The 28 T cell receptor beta chains below all came from one sample that was sequenced in a study of blood T cells in healthy people across ages. A second PCR, run for roughly 7 to 12 cycles, used a sample-barcoded 5' primer plus a J-beta primer mix. TCRdb itself ran the 5' RACE reads through MiXCR, one entry per CDR3 protein. The sample has about 570,000 distinct CDR3 sequences, 27% seen once; the top ten hold around 20%. The sample consisted of blood. Source of these receptors: an older woman in good health.

CDR3: CSARDAGANEQYF. The DNA of the CDR3 is TGCAGTGCTAGAGATGCGGGGGCCAACGAGCAGTACTTC. The chain has TRBV20-1 and TRBJ2-7, with a possible D match to TRBD2 (7 bases). The CDR3 is 13 residues long. Deletions cut 0 bases from V and 5 bases from J, with 11 bases between. Germline V gene data show CDR1 as DFQATT and CDR2 as SNEGSKA (reference sequence).

V usage is TRBV12-3 or TRBV12-4 and J usage is TRBJ2-2, with D tentatively TRBD1 or TRBD2 (6 bases each). The CDR3 spans 16 residues. The V end lost 3 bases, the J end lost 3 bases, and 14 bases lay between the germline ends. The CDR3 bases are TGTGCCAGCAGTTTCGGTGGGGGGCGGGACACCGGGGAGCTGTTTTTT. Its translation: CASSFGGGRDTGELFF.

The chain recombines TRBV18 with TRBJ2-1, with D possibly matching TRBD2 (5 bases). The CDR3 sequence is 16 residues long. The V end lost 6 bases, the J end lost 5 bases, and 20 bases lay between the germline ends. From germline, CDR1 is KGHSH and CDR2 LQKENI. CDR3 in DNA: TGTGCCAGCTCGCCAGTCCACCTAGCAGCTAACAATGAGCAGTTCTTC. Encoded protein: CASSPVHLAANNEQFF.

J is TRBJ2-5 and V is TRBV9, with D tentatively TRBD1 (6 bases). V dropped 0 bases and J dropped 4 bases, with 19 bases sitting between them. This CDR3 contains 17 residues. Per germline, CDR1 SGDLS and CDR2 YYNGEE. The CDR3 DNA follows: TGTGCCAGCAGCGTAGATATGGGCAGGGGAGTTGGAGAGACCCAGTACTTC. Protein product: CASSVDMGRGVGETQYF. Variable domain in full (rest from reference TRBV9 and TRBJ2-5): DSGVTQTPKHLITATGQRVTLRCSPRSGDLSVYWYQQSLDQGLQFLIQYYNGEERAKGNILERFSAQQFPDLHSELNLSSLELGDSALYFCASSVDMGRGVGETQYFGPGTRLLVL.

This clonotype was counted only a few times. V usage is TRBV7-9 and J usage is TRBJ2-5, with D maybe TRBD1 (5 bases). V shed 3 bases and J shed 5 bases, with 13 bases lying between them. Germline CDR1 is SEHNR and CDR2 is FQNEAQ (reference sequence). CDR3 size: 14 residues. The CDR3 protein is CASSLFQGSETQYF. CDR3 DNA: TGTGCCAGCAGCTTGTTTCAGGGAAGTGAGACCCAGTACTTC.

This clonotype occurred a few times. DNA for the CDR3: TGTGCCAGCAGCCAAGCTCGGGCTCCTGGGGCCAACGTCCTGACTTTC. As protein: CASSQARAPGANVLTF. The chain combines TRBV3-1 with TRBJ2-6; no reliable D call. This CDR3 spans 16 amino acids. Trimming stripped 1 base from V and 2 bases from J, with 9 bases between. Germline CDR1 LGHDT, CDR2 YNNKEL (reference sequence).

The J gene is TRBJ2-7, the V gene TRBV7-9, with D uncertain. The DNA end favors TRBJ2-1, so the J call may be wrong. Germline CDR1 SEHNR, CDR2 FQNEAQ (reference sequence). The CDR3 is 12 residues long. The CDR3 DNA sequence: TGTGCCAGCAGCTTGGAGCAAACTGAGCAGTTCTTC. Its translation is CASSLEQTEQFF.

As regards this clonotype: A much larger clone is a single base away; this may be a read error. The chain employs TRBV27 and TRBJ1-2; TRBD1 matches 7 bases. V lost 5 bases and J lost 6; bases outside the gene matches: 9. This CDR3 comprises 14 residues. CDR1 and CDR2 (germline): MNHEY, SMNVEV (reference sequence). CDR3 coding DNA: TGTGCCAGCAGTACCGGACAGGACTCCCATGGCTACACCTTC. It is translated as CASSTGQDSHGYTF.

The rearrangement joins TRBV29-1 to TRBJ2-7; D is unclear. TRBJ2-1 explains the end of the DNA better; the J call may be wrong. Per germline, CDR1 SQVTM and CDR2 ANQGSEA. The CDR3 spans 10 residues. This chain's CDR3 is CSVGQDEQFF. Written as DNA, the CDR3 is TGCAGCGTTGGTCAGGATGAGCAGTTCTTC.

This clonotype was seen ten or more times. The chain uses TRBV9 and TRBJ2-6; no reliable D call. V was cut by 0 bases and J by 0 bases, with 10 bases left in between. The CDR3 loop spans 17 amino acids. CDR1 is SGDLS, CDR2 YYNGEE, per germline. CDR3: CASSVEGSGSGANVLTF. The DNA of the CDR3 is TGTGCCAGCAGCGTAGAAGGCTCCGGCTCTGGGGCCAACGTCCTGACTTTC.

The chain carries TRBV7-9 and TRBJ1-4, with TRBD1 matching 7 bases. V lost 5 bases, J lost 8 bases, and 5 bases stayed unmatched. CDR3 length: 13 amino acids. In germline, CDR1 is SEHNR, CDR2 FQNEAQ (reference sequence). The CDR3 sequence is CASSQDRVEKLFF. In DNA, the CDR3 is TGTGCCAGCAGCCAAGACAGGGTGGAAAAACTGTTTTTT.

At least ten counts were recorded for this clonotype. The chain employs TRBV10-3 and TRBJ1-5; unclear D gene. Germline V lookup: CDR1 ENHRY, CDR2 SYGVKD. Trimming cost V 8 bases and J 5 bases, with 13 bases left between them. The CDR3 length is 13 residues. The CDR3 loop is CAIAEVDDQPQHF. CDR3 coding DNA: TGTGCCATCGCAGAGGTAGACGATCAGCCCCAGCATTTT.

This clonotype has only a few counts. The chain employs TRBV4-2 and TRBJ1-5; D is uncertain. CDR3 size: 14 residues. Looked up from germline, CDR1 is LGHNA and CDR2 is YNFKEQ. Trimming took off 1 base at V and 5 bases at J, with 9 bases between the two ends. The DNA of the CDR3 is TGTGCCAGCAGCCAAGCAGCCCTTTATCAGCCCCAGCATTTT. Its translation is CASSQAALYQPQHF.

This chain uses TRBV7-8 with TRBJ1-2; the match to TRBD1 covers 7 bases. The J segment lost 5 bases and the V segment lost 5 bases, leaving 8 bases of the junction unmatched. The CDR3 covers 14 residues. CDR1 is SGHVS, CDR2 FQNEAQ, per germline. The CDR3 loop is CASSQDRVGYGYTF. The CDR3 bases are TGTGCCAGCAGCCAAGACAGGGTCGGTTATGGCTACACCTTC.

V is TRBV11-1 and J is TRBJ2-5; 7 positions match TRBD2. CDR3 length: 20 residues. J gave up 2 bases and V 1 base, and 19 bases lay outside the gene matches. Germline V lookup: CDR1 SGHAT, CDR2 FQDESV (reference sequence). CDR3 nucleotides: TGTGCCAGCAGCTTAGGTTCTCTTTCGGTGAGCGGGGATGCACAAGAGACCCAGTACTTC. Amino acid sequence: CASSLGSLSVSGDAQETQYF.

This clonotype has more than one count but fewer than ten. The chain is built from TRBV20-1 and TRBJ1-1, with 8 bases fitting TRBD1. The CDR3 is 11 residues long. The V gene's germline CDR1 is DFQATT and CDR2 SNEGSKA (reference sequence). V was clipped by 3 bases and J by 11 bases; unmatched bases: 5. The chain's CDR3 is CSARDRDVAFF. CDR3 coding DNA: TGCAGTGCTAGGGACAGGGACGTGGCTTTCTTT.

The chain uses TRBV20-1 and TRBJ2-5; no clear D gene. Germline loops: CDR1 DFQATT, CDR2 SNEGSKA (reference sequence). V was pared by 1 base and J by 2 bases, with 8 bases between. The CDR3 runs 13 residues. The CDR3 reads CSARVSGQETQYF. In DNA, the CDR3 is TGCAGTGCTAGAGTTTCAGGACAAGAGACCCAGTACTTC.

The chain recombines TRBV29-1 with TRBJ2-4, with a possible D match to TRBD2 (5 bases). Trimming pared 7 bases from V and 6 bases from J, leaving 10 bases between. The CDR3 length is 11 residues. The germline V gene encodes CDR1 SQVTM and CDR2 ANQGSEA. CDR3 nucleotide sequence: TGCAGCGCTTTCGAGGGAAACATTCAGTACTTC. It is translated as CSAFEGNIQYF.

This clonotype was found a few times. The chain has TRBV12-3 or TRBV12-4 and TRBJ1-3, with D possibly matching TRBD1 (6 bases). V lost 7 bases and J lost 1, with 17 bases in between. This CDR3 is 16 amino acids long. The CDR3 sequence: CASTPLQGPSGNTIYF. The DNA of the CDR3 is TGTGCCAGCACACCTTTACAGGGACCTTCTGGAAACACCATATATTTT.

This clonotype was counted between two and nine times. V and J are TRBV4-1 and TRBJ2-7; D remains ambiguous. This CDR3 contains 20 residues. The V end was cut by 6 bases, the J end by 0 bases, with 30 bases between. Germline CDR1 is MGHRA and CDR2 is YSYEKL. The CDR3, as DNA: TGCGCCAGCAGTCAAAAGGGTTTTAAGGGCGATTCCGCTCCCTCCTACGAGCAGTACTTC. The encoded protein is CASSQKGFKGDSAPSYEQYF.

This clonotype occurred many times. This chain connects TRBV29-1 to TRBJ2-3; 8 bases map to TRBD1. V shed 7 bases, J shed 2 bases, and the junction held 5 bases outside the gene matches. Germline assignment: CDR1 SQVTM and CDR2 ANQGSEA. The CDR3 extends over 13 amino acids. CDR3 DNA sequence: TGCAGCGCCCCGGGACAGGTCACAGATACGCAGTATTTT. Amino acids: CSAPGQVTDTQYF.

The rearrangement joins TRBV4-3 to TRBJ1-2; D ambiguous. This CDR3 is built from 17 residues. Between the trimmed V and J ends, which lost 0 bases and 0 bases, there was a span of 14 bases. From germline, CDR1 is LGHNA and CDR2 YSLEER. CDR3 DNA sequence: TGCGCCAGCAGCCAAGATATAGGGCGGAAATCTAACTATGGCTACACCTTC. Residues: CASSQDIGRKSNYGYTF.

This clonotype was observed a few times. The V and J genes are TRBV20-1 and TRBJ1-4; tentatively, D is TRBD1 (5 bases). The germline V gene encodes CDR1 DFQATT and CDR2 SNEGSKA (reference sequence). The CDR3 contains 14 residues. V was pared by 6 bases and J by 2 bases, with 13 bases between. CDR3 nucleotides: TGCAGTGCCCTCGGGGGGTGGACTAATGAAAAACTGTTTTTT. Residues: CSALGGWTNEKLFF.

The V gene is TRBV20-1, the J gene TRBJ2-5, with 7 bases that match TRBD1. The J call may not be correct, given that the DNA end is closer to TRBJ2-1. Per germline, CDR1 DFQATT and CDR2 SNEGSKA (reference sequence). This CDR3 comprises 15 residues. Written as DNA, the CDR3 is TGCAGTGCCGAAGGCGAGGGGGCCGGGGTCAATGAGCAGTTCTTC. This gives the protein CSAEGEGAGVNEQFF.

Remarks on this clonotype: This could be a read error, since a much larger clone is one nucleotide away. The CDR3 does not end in the conserved phenylalanine or tryptophan, so this is likely a read error. This chain joins TRBV15 and TRBJ2-1, with 9 nucleotides matching TRBD1. CDR3 size: 15 residues. Germline V gene data show CDR1 as LNHNV and CDR2 as YYDKDF (reference sequence). Losses at the gene ends were 5 bases for V and 5 bases for J; bases not matched to a gene: 7. CDR3 region: CATSSGTGTDNEQFL. The CDR3 DNA follows: TGTGCCACCAGCTCCGGGACAGGGACTGACAATGAGCAGTTCCTC.

This clonotype has more than one count but fewer than ten. The V call is TRBV7-2, the J call TRBJ2-3, with D perhaps TRBD2 (5 bases). V lost 4 bases and J 6 bases, leaving 11 bases between the germline ends. CDR1 is SGHTA, CDR2 FQGNSA, per germline. CDR3 length: 13 residues. The CDR3 DNA follows: TGTGCCAGCAGCTCCGGGGTTTGGGATACGCAGTATTTT. Protein product: CASSSGVWDTQYF.

The chain couples TRBV15 to TRBJ1-1; 10 nucleotides line up with TRBD1. V gave up 3 bases and J gave up 5 bases; unmatched junction bases: 0. Germline-derived CDR1 and CDR2 are LNHNV and YYDKDF (reference sequence). The CDR3 spans 13 residues. The CDR3: CATSRGQGTEAFF. CDR3 bases: TGTGCCACCAGCAGGGGACAGGGGACTGAAGCTTTCTTT.

This clonotype has a handful of counts. The J gene is TRBJ1-2, the V gene TRBV4-3; D gene ambiguous. Germline loops: CDR1 LGHNA, CDR2 YSLEER. CDR3 length: 15 residues. V was trimmed by 4 bases and J by 2 bases, leaving 14 bases between them. The CDR3: CASSRELQLNYGYTF. The CDR3 coding sequence is TGCGCCAGCAGCCGGGAACTACAGCTAAACTATGGCTACACCTTC.